A selection of T cell receptor beta chains follows, all from one sample in a study of human T cells and chemical hapten exposure. TCRdb independently ran MiXCR on the RACE reads; one entry per CDR3 protein. The repertoire holds about 350,000 distinct CDR3 sequences, with more than 5% as singletons. The source was whole blood, collected in connection with sensitization to the hapten diphenylcyclopropenone (DPC). The receptors were gathered from a woman under 30 with alopecia areata. Some clones in this sample may be carry-over from other donors' samples. Both conserved end residues are part of each CDR3. A D gene is named only where the DNA matches it firmly. Clone size is shown for a subset of rows, as once, few, many or a class of expanded clone.

d_call j_call cdr3_length v_call clone_size cdr3_aa cdr3_nt
. TRBJ2-3 13 TRBV11-1 . CASTTYSTDTQYF TGTGCCAGCACTACCTATAGCACAGATACGCAGTATTTT
TRBD2 TRBJ2-3 16 TRBV7-6 . CASSLGRGKSTDTQYF TGTGCCAGCAGCTTAGGGCGGGGGAAAAGCACAGATACGCAGTATTTT
. TRBJ2-5 10 TRBV2 . CASSEFKKYF TGTGCCAGCAGTGAATTCAAAAAGTACTTC
. TRBJ2-4 16 TRBV27 few CASSPGPGTIKNIQYF TGTGCCAGCAGTCCCGGCCCTGGGACCATAAAAAACATTCAGTACTTC
TRBD2 TRBJ2-5 15 TRBV7-9 . CASSLGAGEVETQYF TGTGCCAGCAGCTTAGGAGCGGGGGAAGTAGAGACCCAGTACTTC
TRBD2 TRBJ2-1 15 TRBV7-3 few CASSFQAGGENEQFF TGTGCCAGCAGCTTCCAAGCGGGGGGTGAGAATGAGCAGTTCTTC
TRBD1 TRBJ1-5 14 TRBV28 few CASSPTGLESPQHF TGTGCCAGCAGTCCGACAGGGCTTGAATCGCCCCAGCATTTT
TRBD2 TRBJ2-1 16 TRBV5-1 many CASSGTSGGNYNEQFF TGCGCCAGCAGCGGAACTAGCGGGGGAAACTACAATGAGCAGTTCTTC
TRBD1 TRBJ2-7 14 TRBV13 many CASSEKDRFDEQYF TGTGCCAGCAGCGAAAAGGACAGGTTCGACGAGCAGTACTTC
. TRBJ2-3 13 TRBV3-1 . CASSPLGRDTQYF TGTGCCAGCAGCCCCCTCGGCCGAGATACGCAGTATTTT
TRBD1 TRBJ1-2 16 TRBV6-5 few CASSYGTGAPNYGYTF TGTGCCAGCAGTTACGGGACAGGGGCACCTAACTATGGCTACACCTTC
TRBD1 TRBJ1-6 14 TRBV3-1 many CASHGQGAWSPLHF TGTGCCAGCCACGGACAGGGGGCTTGGTCACCCCTCCACTTT
. TRBJ2-7 14 TRBV25-1 . CASTEESSVYEQYF TGTGCCAGCACTGAAGAATCCTCTGTCTACGAGCAGTACTTC
TRBD1 TRBJ1-2 15 TRBV6-6 few CASSSLRDSYDGYTF TGTGCCAGCAGTTCTTTAAGGGACAGCTACGATGGCTACACCTTC
TRBD2 TRBJ2-3 18 TRBV6-1 few CASSTNPGLAGEEDTQYF TGTGCCAGCAGCACTAACCCTGGACTAGCGGGGGAGGAAGATACGCAGTATTTT
. TRBJ1-4 15 TRBV20-1 . CSARSGSVTNEKLFF TGCAGTGCTAGATCGGGCAGTGTAACTAATGAAAAACTGTTTTTT
. TRBJ2-1 13 TRBV20-1 few CSARAGFYNEQFF TGCAGTGCTAGAGCGGGGTTTTACAATGAGCAGTTCTTC
. TRBJ1-5 15 TRBV20-1 many CSARRTEVSNQPQHF TGCAGTGCTAGACGGACGGAGGTTAGCAATCAGCCCCAGCATTTT
. TRBJ2-1 15 TRBV20-1 . CSAPSGGAGENEQFF TGCAGTGCTCCCTCCGGTGGCGCCGGCGAGAATGAGCAGTTCTTC
. TRBJ1-6 15 TRBV4-3 many CASSQTALDNSPLHF TGCGCCAGCAGTCAGACAGCGTTGGATAATTCACCCCTCCACTTT
. TRBJ1-2 20 TRBV5-1 many CASSLGSAGYNNRANYGYTF TGCGCCAGCAGCTTGGGGTCGGCAGGGTATAACAATCGAGCTAACTATGGCTACACCTTC
. TRBJ2-3 14 TRBV7-2 . CASSLFQNTDTQYF TGTGCCAGCAGCTTATTCCAGAACACAGATACGCAGTATTTT
. TRBJ2-7 15 TRBV6-5 few CASSRPGASSYEQYF TGTGCCAGCAGTCGCCCCGGGGCGAGCTCCTACGAGCAGTACTTC
. TRBJ1-1 16 TRBV13 . CASSLSTFEMDLMAFF TGTGCCAGCAGCCTGTCGACCTTTGAAATGGACTTAATGGCTTTCTTT
. TRBJ2-7 15 TRBV28 . CASSSPPAGDNEQYF TGTGCCAGCAGTTCCCCCCCGGCAGGGGACAACGAGCAGTACTTC
TRBD1 TRBJ1-5 17 TRBV28 many CASREDRGDSPNQPQHF TGTGCCAGCAGGGAAGACAGGGGCGATAGTCCCAATCAGCCCCAGCATTTT
. TRBJ2-3 15 TRBV20-1 . CSAGGGETSTDTQYF TGCAGTGCTGGAGGGGGGGAGACTAGCACAGATACGCAGTATTTT
TRBD1 TRBJ1-2 16 TRBV12-3/TRBV12-4 many CASSLPTTGGFNGYTF TGTGCCAGCAGTTTACCCACGACAGGGGGATTTAATGGCTACACCTTC
. TRBJ1-5 14 TRBV6-2/TRBV6-3 many CASSNPPGVQPQHF TGTGCCAGCAGTAACCCCCCCGGGGTCCAGCCCCAGCATTTT
. TRBJ2-1 13 TRBV27 many CASSLKDINEQFF TGTGCCAGCAGTTTAAAGGACATCAATGAGCAGTTCTTC
. TRBJ2-7 12 TRBV1 . CTSSQDIYEQYF TGCACCAGCAGCCAAGACATCTACGAGCAGTACTTC
TRBD1 TRBJ2-3 14 TRBV2 . CASRMTGAFDTQYF TGTGCCAGCAGGATGACAGGGGCCTTTGATACGCAGTATTTT
. TRBJ2-3 15 TRBV20-1 . CSASPLVAPTDTQYF TGCAGTGCTAGCCCCTTAGTCGCCCCCACAGATACGCAGTATTTT
. TRBJ1-5 15 TRBV28 many CASSFSGPLNQPQHF TGTGCCAGCAGTTTTAGCGGACCGCTCAATCAGCCCCAGCATTTT
. TRBJ2-7 14 TRBV4-3 . CASSPQGYSYEQYF TGCGCCAGCAGCCCGCAGGGATACTCCTACGAGCAGTACTTC
. TRBJ1-2 18 TRBV18 . CASSPPSGQGTANYGYTF TGTGCCAGCTCACCACCGTCGGGCCAAGGAACAGCTAACTATGGCTACACCTTC
. TRBJ1-2 15 TRBV14 many CASSQDVGRPYGYTF TGTGCCAGCAGCCAAGATGTGGGCAGGCCCTATGGCTACACCTTC
. TRBJ2-7 18 TRBV4-3 many CASSHLLAQGGGVYEQYF TGCGCCAGCAGCCATCTCCTAGCGCAGGGCGGTGGAGTTTACGAGCAGTACTTC
. TRBJ2-7 15 TRBV6-5 . CASSYGGGVLYEQYF TGTGCCAGCAGTTACGGCGGAGGAGTCCTTTACGAGCAGTACTTC
. TRBJ1-5 13 TRBV6-2/TRBV6-3 many CASSSQESQPQHF TGTGCCAGCAGTTCCCAAGAAAGTCAGCCCCAGCATTTT